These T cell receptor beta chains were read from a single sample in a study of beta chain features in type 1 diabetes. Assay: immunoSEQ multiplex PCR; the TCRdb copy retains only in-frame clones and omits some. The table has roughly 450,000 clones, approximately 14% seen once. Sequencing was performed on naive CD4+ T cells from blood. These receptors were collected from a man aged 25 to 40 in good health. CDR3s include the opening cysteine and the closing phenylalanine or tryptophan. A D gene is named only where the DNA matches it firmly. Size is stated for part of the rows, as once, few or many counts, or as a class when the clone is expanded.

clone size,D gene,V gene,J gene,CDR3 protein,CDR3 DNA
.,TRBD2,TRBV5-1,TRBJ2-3,CASSLPTSGDTDTQYF,TGCGCCAGCAGCTTGCCGACTAGCGGGGACACAGATACGCAGTATTTT
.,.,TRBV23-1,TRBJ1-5,CASSQSKGGPSNQPQHF,TGCGCCAGCAGTCAATCAAAGGGAGGGCCTAGCAATCAGCCCCAGCATTTT
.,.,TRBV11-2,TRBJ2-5,CASSPLGQTQYF,TGTGCCAGCAGCCCTTTAGGACAGACCCAGTACTTC
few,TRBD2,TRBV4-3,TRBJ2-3,CASSQDLGTSGRTDTQYF,TGCGCCAGCAGCCAAGATTTAGGTACTAGCGGGAGAACAGATACGCAGTATTTT
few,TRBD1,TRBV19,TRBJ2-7,CASSTQGALLYEQYF,TGTGCCAGTAGTACACAGGGGGCACTACTCTACGAGCAGTACTTC
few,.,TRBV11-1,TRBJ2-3,CASSLAGDWHRRTDTQYF,TGTGCCAGCAGCTTAGCGGGGGACTGGCACAGGAGAACAGATACGCAGTATTTT
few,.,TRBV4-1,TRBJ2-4,CASSQDLARKNIQYF,TGCGCCAGCAGCCAAGATTTAGCCAGAAAAAACATTCAGTACTTC
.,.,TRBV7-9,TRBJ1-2,CASSLDRDYGYTF,TGTGCCAGCAGCTTAGACAGAGACTATGGCTACACCTTC
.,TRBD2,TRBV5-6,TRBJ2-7,CASSWLGTSGVDEQYF,TGTGCCAGCAGCTGGTTGGGGACTAGCGGGGTTGACGAGCAGTACTTC
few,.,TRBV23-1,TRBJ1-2,CASSQLQGIYGYTF,TGCGCCAGCAGTCAATTACAAGGGATTTATGGCTACACCTTC
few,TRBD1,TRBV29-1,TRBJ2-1,CSVDRGGSYNEQFF,TGCAGCGTCGACAGGGGGGGCTCCTACAATGAGCAGTTCTTC
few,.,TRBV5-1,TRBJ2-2,CASSFMTGRNTGELFF,TGCGCCAGCAGCTTTATGACTGGTAGGAACACCGGGGAGCTGTTTTTT
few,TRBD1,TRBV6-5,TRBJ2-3,CASSRQGFTDTQYF,TGTGCCAGCAGTAGACAGGGGTTCACAGATACGCAGTATTTT
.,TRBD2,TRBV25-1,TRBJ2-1,CASSPTSGYNEQFF,TGTGCCAGCAGCCCGACTAGCGGATACAATGAGCAGTTCTTC
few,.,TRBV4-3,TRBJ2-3,CASSQDSIRGPATDTQYF,TGCGCCAGCAGCCAAGATTCGATACGGGGCCCCGCGACAGATACGCAGTATTTT
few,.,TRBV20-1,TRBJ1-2,CSANGGYTF,TGCAGTGCAAACGGCGGCTACACCTTC
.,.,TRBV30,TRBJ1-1,CAWSVGQWVVGTEAFF,TGTGCCTGGAGTGTAGGTCAGTGGGTAGTGGGCACTGAAGCTTTCTTT
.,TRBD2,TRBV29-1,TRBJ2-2,CSVAPVLAGGVGELFF,TGCAGCGTTGCTCCTGTACTAGCGGGGGGCGTCGGGGAGCTGTTTTTT
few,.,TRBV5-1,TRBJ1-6,CASSLDQGWSPLHF,TGCGCCAGCAGCTTGGACCAGGGGTGGTCACCCCTCCACTTT
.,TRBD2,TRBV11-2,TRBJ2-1,CASSSGLANNEQFF,TGTGCCAGCAGCTCGGGACTAGCGAACAATGAGCAGTTCTTC
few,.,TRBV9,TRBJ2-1,CASSEYTGMGNEQFF,TGTGCCAGCAGCGAATATACAGGGATGGGCAATGAGCAGTTCTTC
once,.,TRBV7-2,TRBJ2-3,CASESGVDTQYF,TGTGCCAGCGAATCAGGGGTAGATACGCAGTATTTT
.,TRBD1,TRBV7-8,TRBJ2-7,CASSDRASYEQYF,TGTGCCAGCAGCGACAGGGCTTCCTACGAGCAGTACTTC
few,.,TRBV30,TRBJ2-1,CAWSPSSYNEQFF,TGTGCCTGGAGCCCGAGCTCCTACAATGAGCAGTTCTTC
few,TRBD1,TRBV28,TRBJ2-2,CASSSPTGANTGELFF,TGTGCCAGCAGTTCTCCAACAGGGGCGAACACCGGGGAGCTGTTTTTT
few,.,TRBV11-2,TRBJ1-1,CASSSGLNTEAFF,TGTGCCAGCAGCTCGGGGTTGAACACTGAAGCTTTCTTT
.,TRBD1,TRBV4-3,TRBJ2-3,CASSQGQGYPDTQYF,TGCGCCAGCAGCCAGGGACAGGGGTATCCAGATACGCAGTATTTT